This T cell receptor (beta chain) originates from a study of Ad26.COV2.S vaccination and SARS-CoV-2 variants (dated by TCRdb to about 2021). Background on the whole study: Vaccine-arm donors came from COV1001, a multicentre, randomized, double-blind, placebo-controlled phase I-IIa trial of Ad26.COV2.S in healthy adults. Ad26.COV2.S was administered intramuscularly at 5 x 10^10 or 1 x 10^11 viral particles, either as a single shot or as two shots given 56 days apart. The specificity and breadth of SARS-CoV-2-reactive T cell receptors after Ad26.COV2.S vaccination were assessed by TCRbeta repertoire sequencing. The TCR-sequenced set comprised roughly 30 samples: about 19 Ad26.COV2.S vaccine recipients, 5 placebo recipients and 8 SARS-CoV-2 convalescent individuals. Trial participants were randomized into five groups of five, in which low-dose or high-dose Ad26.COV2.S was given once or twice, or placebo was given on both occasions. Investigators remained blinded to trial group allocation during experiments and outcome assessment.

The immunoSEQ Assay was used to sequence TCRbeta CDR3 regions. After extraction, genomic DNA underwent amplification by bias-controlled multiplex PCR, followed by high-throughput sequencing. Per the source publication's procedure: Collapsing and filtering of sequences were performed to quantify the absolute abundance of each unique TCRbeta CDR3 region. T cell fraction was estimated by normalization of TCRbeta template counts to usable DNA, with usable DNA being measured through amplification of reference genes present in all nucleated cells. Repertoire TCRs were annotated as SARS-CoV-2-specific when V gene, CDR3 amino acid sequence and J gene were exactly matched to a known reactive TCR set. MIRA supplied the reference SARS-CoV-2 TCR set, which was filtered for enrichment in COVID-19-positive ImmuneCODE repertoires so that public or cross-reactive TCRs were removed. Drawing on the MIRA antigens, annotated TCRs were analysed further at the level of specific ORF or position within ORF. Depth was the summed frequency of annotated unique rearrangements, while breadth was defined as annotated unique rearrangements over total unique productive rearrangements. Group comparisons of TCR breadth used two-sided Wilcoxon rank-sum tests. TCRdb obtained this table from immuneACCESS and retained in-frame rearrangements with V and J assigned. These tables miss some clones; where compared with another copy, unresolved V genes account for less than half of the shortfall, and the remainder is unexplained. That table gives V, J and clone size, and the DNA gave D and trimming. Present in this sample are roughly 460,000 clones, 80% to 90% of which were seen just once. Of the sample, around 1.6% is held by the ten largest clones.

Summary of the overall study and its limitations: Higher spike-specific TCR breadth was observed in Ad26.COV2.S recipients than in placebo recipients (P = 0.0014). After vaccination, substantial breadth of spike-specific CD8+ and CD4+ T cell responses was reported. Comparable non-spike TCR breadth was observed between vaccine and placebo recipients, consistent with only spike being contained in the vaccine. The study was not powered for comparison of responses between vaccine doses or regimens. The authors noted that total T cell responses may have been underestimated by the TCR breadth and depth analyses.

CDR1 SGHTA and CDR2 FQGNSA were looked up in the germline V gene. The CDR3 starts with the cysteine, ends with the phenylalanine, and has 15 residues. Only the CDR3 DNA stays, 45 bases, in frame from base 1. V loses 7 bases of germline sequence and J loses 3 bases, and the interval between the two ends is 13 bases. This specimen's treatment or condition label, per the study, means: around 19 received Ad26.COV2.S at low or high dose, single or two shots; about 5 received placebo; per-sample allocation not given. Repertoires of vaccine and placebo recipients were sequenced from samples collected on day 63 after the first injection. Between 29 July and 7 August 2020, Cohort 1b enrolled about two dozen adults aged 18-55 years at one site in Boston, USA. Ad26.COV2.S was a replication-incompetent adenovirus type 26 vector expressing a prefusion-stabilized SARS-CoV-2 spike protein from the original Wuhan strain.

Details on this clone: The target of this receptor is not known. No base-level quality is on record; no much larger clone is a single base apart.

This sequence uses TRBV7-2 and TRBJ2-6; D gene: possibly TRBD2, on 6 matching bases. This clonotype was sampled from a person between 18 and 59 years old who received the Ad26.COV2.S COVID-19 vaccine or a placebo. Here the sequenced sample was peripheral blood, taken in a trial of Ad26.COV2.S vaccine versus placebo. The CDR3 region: CASNLRGYGANVLTF. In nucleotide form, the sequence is TGTGCCAGCAACCTTCGGGGGTATGGGGCCAACGTCCTGACTTTC.